These 7 T cell receptor beta chains originate from one sample sequenced in a study of cytomegalovirus exposure and HLA in healthy donors. Researchers ran the PCR with 60 Vbeta and 13 Jbeta primers. TCRdb keeps only in-frame clones here, not all; method: immunoSEQ multiplex PCR. The data hold 210,000 or so clones, with over 60% observed a single time. The material sequenced was PBMCs. The receptors derive from a man aged 18 to 30 in good health and CMV-seronegative.

The chain links TRBV10-3 to TRBJ1-6, with TRBD1 as a possible D gene (6 bases). Trimming took off 8 bases at V and 2 bases at J, with 13 bases between the two ends. There are 15 residues in the CDR3. Germline CDR1 ENHRY, CDR2 SYGVKD. The CDR3 DNA is TGTGCCATCCCGGGGGGCGCTGCCTATAATTCACCCCTCCACTTT. This sequence encodes CAIPGGAAYNSPLHF.

This clone occurred a few times. This sequence joins TRBV5-4 and TRBJ2-5, with D possibly being TRBD2 (5 bases). The germline V gene has CDR1 SGHNT and CDR2 YYREEE (reference sequence). The CDR3 sequence is 14 residues long. V lost 5 bases to trimming and J lost 2 bases, with 13 bases between them. CDR3 nucleotide sequence: TGTGCCAGCAGTCATATCACGGGACAAGAGACCCAGTACTTC. Protein product: CASSHITGQETQYF.

The genes are TRBV6-1 and TRBJ2-5; 13 positions match TRBD2. V gave up 6 bases and J gave up 1 base; unmatched junction bases: 2. There are 15 residues in the CDR3. Germline CDR1 and CDR2: MNHNS and SASEGT. The CDR3 nucleotides read TGTGCCAGCAGCCGGACTAGCGGGAGCCAAGAGACCCAGTACTTC. This codes for CASSRTSGSQETQYF.

The J gene is TRBJ1-1, the V gene TRBV6-1; D may be TRBD1 (5 bases). The CDR3 sequence is 14 residues long. Germline V gene data show CDR1 as MNHNS and CDR2 as SASEGT. V was trimmed by 7 bases and J by 4 bases, leaving 16 bases between them. In DNA, the CDR3 is TGTGCCAGCACCCCTCAGGGATTTGGCACTGAAGCTTTCTTT. This gives the protein CASTPQGFGTEAFF.

This clone was detected only once. The genes are TRBV15 and TRBJ2-3; D call uncertain. This CDR3 contains 19 residues. Trimming cost V 5 bases and J 0 bases, with 24 bases left between them. CDR1 and CDR2 from the germline V gene are LNHNV and YYDKDF (reference sequence). The CDR3, as DNA: TGTGCCACCAGCGATGGTTTGTCCCGAGGCCTTACTAGCACAGATACGCAGTATTTT. It codes for CATSDGLSRGLTSTDTQYF.

V gene TRBV29-1 combines with J gene TRBJ2-5; no reliable D call. The DNA end is more similar to TRBJ2-7, so the J call may be wrong. This CDR3 spans 12 amino acids. In germline, CDR1 is SQVTM, CDR2 ANQGSEA. The CDR3 spells CSVGGGSYEQYF. The CDR3 DNA follows: TGCAGCGTTGGCGGCGGCTCCTACGAGCAGTACTTC.

This clone was seen more than once but under ten times. The chain joins TRBV4-1 to TRBJ1-1; no definite D call. Between the trimmed V and J ends, which lost 4 bases and 4 bases, there was a span of 10 bases. The CDR3 runs 13 residues. The germline gives CDR1 MGHRA, CDR2 YSYEKL. The DNA for the CDR3 is TGCGCCAGCAGCCCAGCGGAGGGCACTGAAGCTTTCTTT. Encoded protein: CASSPAEGTEAFF.